This T cell receptor (beta chain) was found in a study of T cells after somatic rescue of genetic block. The assay was immunoSEQ multiplex PCR, and TCRdb's table has in-frame clones only and misses some. The sample lists 14,000 to 15,000 clones; around 70% were seen once. The CDR3 totals 14 residues. V was trimmed by 1 base and J by 5 bases, leaving 12 bases between them. Germline V gives CDR1 SGHNT, CDR2 YYREEE (reference sequence). The clonotype was recovered from a boy younger than 18. What was sequenced was peripheral blood mononuclear cells (PBMCs). The chain recombines TRBV5-4 with TRBJ1-2; TRBD1 might be the D (5 bases). In nucleotides, the CDR3 is TGTGCCAGCAGCTTGTCAGGGAGCCTATATGGCTACACCTTC. This encodes CASSLSGSLYGYTF.